This TCR beta chain came from a study of breast tumors, draining lymph nodes, adjacent tissues. TCRdb analysed the multiplex PCR reads with MiXCR anew, one entry per CDR3 protein. Among just over 30,000 distinct CDR3 sequences, approximately 63% were seen once, and the ten largest hold 18%. From germline, CDR1 is MGHRA and CDR2 YSYEKL. Trimming pared 0 bases from V and 5 bases from J, leaving 13 bases between. The CDR3 contains 15 residues. This TCR was sampled from a female donor with breast cancer. Some clones in this sample may be carry-over from other donors' samples. Sequences were obtained from breast tumor tissue. V and J are TRBV4-1 and TRBJ2-5; D is ambiguous. In nucleotides, the CDR3 is TGCGCCAGCAGCCAAGATTTCATCGAAGGGGAGACCCAGTACTTC. This sequence encodes CASSQDFIEGETQYF.